The 23 T cell receptor beta chains presented below share a single source sample, sequenced in a study of blood T cell repertoires in COVID-19. Sequenced by immunoSEQ multiplex PCR; TCRdb stores in-frame clones only, minus some. The data contain 270,000 or so clones, 80% to 90% of them singletons. The specimen was peripheral blood. The receptors originated from a woman between 50 and 59 years old who had recovered from COVID-19.

The J gene is TRBJ2-7, the V gene TRBV12-3 or TRBV12-4; 9 bases agree with TRBD1. This CDR3 comprises 13 residues. The V and J ends lost 5 bases and 9 bases, in that order; junction bases with no gene match: 8. CDR3 DNA sequence: TGTGCCAGCAGTACGGGACAGGGTTTCGGGCAGTACTTC. Translation gives CASSTGQGFGQYF.

The rearrangement joins TRBV27 to TRBJ1-6, with 10 bases lining up with TRBD1. The CDR3 sequence is 16 residues long. After removal of 6 bases from V and 1 base from J, the junction contained 3 bases not matched to a gene. Germline V lookup: CDR1 MNHEY, CDR2 SMNVEV (reference sequence). The CDR3 sequence is CASSGTGASYNSPLHF. CDR3 in DNA: TGTGCCAGCAGCGGGACAGGGGCATCCTATAATTCACCCCTCCACTTT.

The CDR3 here is CASSSVNYGAQYF. For the CDR3, the DNA is TGTGCCAGCAGTTCCGTAAATTACGGAGCGCAGTATTTT. The J gene is TRBJ2-3, the V gene TRBV12-3 or TRBV12-4; no reliable D call. The CDR3 runs to 13 residues. Trimming left V 4 bases short and J 10 bases short, with 15 bases between.

The chain links TRBV15 to TRBJ2-5; D might be TRBD2 (5 bases). The CDR3 length is 14 residues. Germline CDR1 and CDR2: LNHNV and YYDKDF (reference sequence). Trimming took 3 bases from V and 5 from J, leaving 13 bases between them. The CDR3 region is CATSRGGPSETQYF. The CDR3 DNA sequence: TGTGCCACCAGCAGGGGCGGGCCCTCGGAGACCCAGTACTTC. The full variable domain, rest sourced from reference TRBV15 and TRBJ2-5, is DAMVIQNPRYQVTQFGKPVTLSCSQTLNHNVMYWYQQKSSQAPKLLFHYYDKDFNNEADTPDNFQSRRPNTSFCFLDIRSPGLGDTAMYLCATSRGGPSETQYFGPGTRLLVL.

The rearrangement joins TRBV11-1 to TRBJ2-7, with D perhaps TRBD2 (5 bases). From germline, CDR1 is SGHAT and CDR2 FQDESV (reference sequence). V shed 2 bases and J shed 7 bases, with 18 bases lying between them. The CDR3 contains 15 residues. The DNA of the CDR3 is TGTGCCAGCAGCTTATATGGCGGGTCTGTTCCTGAGCAGTACTTC. Protein product: CASSLYGGSVPEQYF. The whole variable domain, remainder taken from reference TRBV11-1 and TRBJ2-7, is EAEVAQSPRYKITEKSQAVAFWCDPISGHATLYWYRQILGQGPELLVQFQDESVVDDSQLPKDRFSAERLKGVDSTLKIQPAELGDSAMYLCASSLYGGSVPEQYFGPGTRLTVT.

The chain employs TRBV9 and TRBJ2-3; D is uncertain. This CDR3 has 13 residues. The germline V gene has CDR1 SGDLS and CDR2 YYNGEE. The germline V and J ends were trimmed by 3 bases and 4 bases, with 9 bases remaining between them. The CDR3, as DNA: TGTGCCAGCAGCGCTAATACTCCAGATACGCAGTATTTT. This gives the protein CASSANTPDTQYF. The whole variable domain, remainder taken from reference TRBV9 and TRBJ2-3, is DSGVTQTPKHLITATGQRVTLRCSPRSGDLSVYWYQQSLDQGLQFLIQYYNGEERAKGNILERFSAQQFPDLHSELNLSSLELGDSALYFCASSANTPDTQYFGPGTRLTVL.

This chain uses TRBV28 with TRBJ1-5; D is possibly TRBD1 (5 bases). Germline V gives CDR1 MDHEN, CDR2 SYDVKM. V was clipped by 3 bases and J by 3 bases, with 12 bases between them. CDR3 size: 15 residues. For the CDR3, the DNA is TGTGCCAGCAGTTTGGGGGGAGGGTACAATCAGCCCCAGCATTTT. Translation: CASSLGGGYNQPQHF.

The V and J genes are TRBV7-9 and TRBJ1-2; no reliable D call. The CDR3 loop spans 14 amino acids. The germline gives CDR1 SEHNR, CDR2 FQNEAQ (reference sequence). Trimming shortened V by 4 bases and J by 5 bases, and 14 bases separated the two germline ends. The CDR3, as DNA: TGTGCCAGCAGCTCCCACCAGACACGATATGGCTACACCTTC. Amino acids: CASSSHQTRYGYTF.

Only one count was recorded for this clone. This chain uses TRBV3-1 (or the pseudogene TRBV3-2) with TRBJ2-3; 10 positions match TRBD2. The V gene end was trimmed by 8 bases and the J gene end by 1 base; junction bases not matched to a gene: 6. CDR1 is LGHDT and CDR2 is YNNKEL in the germline V gene (reference sequence). The CDR3 is made up of 15 amino acids. The CDR3 region has the DNA TGTGCCAGCTCTACCACTAGCGGGGGCACAGATACGCAGTATTTT. This encodes CASSTTSGGTDTQYF.

The rearrangement uses TRBV6-5 and TRBJ1-5; perhaps TRBD1 as D (5 bases). CDR1 is MNHEY, CDR2 SVGAGI, per germline. This CDR3 contains 14 residues. V shed 6 bases and J shed 1 base, with 10 bases lying between them. For the CDR3, the DNA is TGTGCCAGCAGCCCCGACAGAAGCAATCAGCCCCAGCATTTT. This translates into CASSPDRSNQPQHF.

The chain joins TRBV27 to TRBJ1-1, with a weak D call TRBD1 (6 bases). Germline values: CDR1 MNHEY, CDR2 SMNVEV (reference sequence). This CDR3 spans 16 amino acids. V was shortened by 0 bases and J by 0 bases, with 11 bases between the two germline ends. This CDR3 reads CASSLSGGGLNTEAFF. DNA of the CDR3: TGTGCCAGCAGTTTATCCGGCGGGGGCCTGAACACTGAAGCTTTCTTT.

The chain couples TRBV3-1 (or the pseudogene TRBV3-2) to TRBJ2-3, with 9 bases aligning to TRBD2. There are 15 residues in the CDR3. The V gene end was trimmed by 7 bases and the J gene end by 3 bases; junction bases not matched to a gene: 8. The germline gives CDR1 LGHDT, CDR2 YNNKEL (reference sequence). CDR3 loop: CASKVRGGATDTQYF. The CDR3, as DNA: TGTGCCAGCAAAGTTCGCGGGGGGGCGACAGATACGCAGTATTTT.

The chain's CDR3 is CASSKLDRQGATFVYNEKLFF. CDR3 DNA sequence: TGTGCCAGCAGCAAATTAGATCGGCAGGGGGCGACTTTCGTCTATAATGAAAAACTGTTTTTT. The rearrangement uses TRBV21-1 and TRBJ1-4; TRBD1, the table's D call, was not compared with the DNA. TRBV21-1 is a known pseudogene. The CDR3 contains 21 residues.

This chain uses TRBV6-5 with TRBJ1-5, with D perhaps TRBD1 (5 bases). CDR1 and CDR2 (germline): MNHEY, SVGAGI. This CDR3 has 14 amino acids. Trimming shortened V by 8 bases and J by 0 bases, and 11 bases separated the two germline ends. CDR3 region: CASVQVNSNQPQHF. In nucleotides, the CDR3 is TGTGCCAGCGTACAGGTTAATAGCAATCAGCCCCAGCATTTT.

The CDR3 DNA reads TGCAGCGTTGAGGGCAGGGGGTTTAGCTATGGCTACACCTTC. Translation: CSVEGRGFSYGYTF. The rearrangement links TRBV29-1 to TRBJ1-2, with 7 bases fitting TRBD1. From germline, CDR1 is SQVTM and CDR2 ANQGSEA. The CDR3 extends over 14 amino acids. J was trimmed by 4 bases and V by 3 bases; bases with no gene match: 8.

This clone was seen a few times. DNA for the CDR3: TGTGCCAGTACGAACACAGGGGGCAATCAGCCCCAGCATTTT. Translating it yields CASTNTGGNQPQHF. The chain links TRBV19 to TRBJ1-5; the match to TRBD1 covers 7 bases. Germline V gene data show CDR1 as LNHDA and CDR2 as SQIVND (reference sequence). The CDR3 length is 14 residues. V shed 7 bases and J 2 bases; nucleotides not matched to a gene: 5. The full variable domain, completed using reference TRBV19 and TRBJ1-5, is DGGITQSPKYLFRKEGQNVTLSCEQNLNHDAMYWYRQDPGQGLRLIYYSQIVNDFQKGDIAEGYSVSREKKESFPLTVTSAQKNPTAFYLCASTNTGGNQPQHFGDGTRLSIL.

This chain uses TRBV12-3 or TRBV12-4 with TRBJ2-1; 7 nucleotides align to TRBD1. V lost 6 bases and J lost 10; bases outside the gene matches: 3. The CDR3 runs 11 residues. The CDR3 DNA reads as TGTGCCAGCAGGGGGACAGTGGAGCAGTTCTTC. Translation gives CASRGTVEQFF.

This rearrangement joins TRBV9 to TRBJ1-4, with a possible D match to TRBD1 (6 bases). Germline lookup yields CDR1 SGDLS and CDR2 YYNGEE. CDR3 length: 15 residues. Trimming removed 4 bases from V and 8 bases from J, with 18 bases in between. CDR3 in DNA: TGTGCCAGCAGCACGTATACAGCCAGGGGCGAAAAACTGTTTTTT. Translating it yields CASSTYTARGEKLFF.

CDR3 coding DNA: TGTGCCAGCAGCCCCGGGACAGGGATCGGGGAGCTGTTTTTT. Residues: CASSPGTGIGELFF. The genes are TRBV11-3 and TRBJ2-2; 9 bases match TRBD1. The germline V gene encodes CDR1 SGHNT and CDR2 YENEEA. The length of the CDR3 is 14 residues. Trimming removed 5 bases from V and 7 bases from J; junction bases left unmatched: 5.

J is TRBJ1-1 and V is TRBV19, with 10 bases matching TRBD1. Per the germline V gene, CDR1 is LNHDA and CDR2 is SQIVND (reference sequence). V shed 4 bases and J 0 bases; nucleotides not matched to a gene: 11. The CDR3 is made up of 18 amino acids. The CDR3 DNA is TGTGCCAGTAGTACACCGGGACAGGGGATTTCGATGAACACTGAAGCTTTCTTT. Its translation is CASSTPGQGISMNTEAFF.

This sequence joins TRBV19 and TRBJ1-4, with D perhaps matching TRBD1 (6 bases). Germline assignment: CDR1 LNHDA and CDR2 SQIVND (reference sequence). Trimming cost V 8 bases and J 5 bases, with 15 bases left between them. The length of the CDR3 is 14 residues. In nucleotides, the CDR3 is TGTGCCAGTCACACCGGGACAAGAAATGAAAAACTGTTTTTT. Translated, it gives CASHTGTRNEKLFF.

V is TRBV10-3 and J is TRBJ1-1; 7 nucleotides align to TRBD1. This CDR3 has 13 residues. Germline CDR1 and CDR2: ENHRY and SYGVKD. V shed 6 bases, J shed 6 bases, and the junction held 7 bases outside the gene matches. As DNA, the CDR3 is TGTGCCATCAGCGGACAGGACAACCCTGAAGCTTTCTTT. Residues: CAISGQDNPEAFF.

This chain connects TRBV6-2 or TRBV6-3 to TRBJ2-5; 7 positions match TRBD1. After removal of 0 bases from V and 5 bases from J, the junction contained 6 bases not matched to a gene. This CDR3 has 15 residues. Germline CDR1 reads MNHEY; CDR2 reads SVGEGT. The CDR3 loop reads CASSYSVTGSETQYF. The CDR3 DNA sequence: TGTGCCAGCAGTTACTCCGTGACAGGGAGCGAGACCCAGTACTTC.